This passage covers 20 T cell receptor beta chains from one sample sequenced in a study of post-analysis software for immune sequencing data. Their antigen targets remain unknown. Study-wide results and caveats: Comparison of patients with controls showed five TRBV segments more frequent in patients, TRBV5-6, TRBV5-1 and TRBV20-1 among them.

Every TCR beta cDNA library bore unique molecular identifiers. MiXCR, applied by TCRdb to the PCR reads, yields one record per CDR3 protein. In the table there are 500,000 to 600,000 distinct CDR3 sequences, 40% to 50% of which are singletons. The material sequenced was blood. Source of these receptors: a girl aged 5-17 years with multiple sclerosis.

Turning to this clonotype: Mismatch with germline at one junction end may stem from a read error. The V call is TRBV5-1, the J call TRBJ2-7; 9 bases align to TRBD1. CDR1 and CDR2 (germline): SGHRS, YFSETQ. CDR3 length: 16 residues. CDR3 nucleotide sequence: TGCGCCAGTAGCTCTGGGACAGGGCGCTCTTCCTACGAGCAGTACTTC. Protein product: CASSSGTGRSSYEQYF.

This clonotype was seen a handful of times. CDR3 nucleotides: TGCGCCAGCAGCTTAACCGGGACAGGTAACGAGCAGTACTTC. It yields the protein CASSLTGTGNEQYF. The V and J genes are TRBV5-1 and TRBJ2-7; 8 nucleotides align to TRBD1. The CDR3 runs 14 residues. V was pared by 2 bases and J by 5 bases, with 6 bases of the junction left unmatched. Germline V gives CDR1 SGHRS, CDR2 YFSETQ. Complete variable domain (other parts from reference TRBV5-1 and TRBJ2-7): KAGVTQTPRYLIKTRGQQVTLSCSPISGHRSVSWYQQTPGQGLQFLFEYFSETQRNKGNFPGRFSGRQFSNSRSEMNVSTLELGDSALYLCASSLTGTGNEQYFGPGTRLTVT.

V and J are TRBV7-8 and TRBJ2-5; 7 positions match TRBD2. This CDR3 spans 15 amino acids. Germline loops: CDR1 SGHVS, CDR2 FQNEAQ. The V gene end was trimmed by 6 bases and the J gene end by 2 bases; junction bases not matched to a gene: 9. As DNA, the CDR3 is TGTGCCAGCAGTTCAGAAACGGGAGGTCAAGAGACCCAGTACTTC. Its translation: CASSSETGGQETQYF.

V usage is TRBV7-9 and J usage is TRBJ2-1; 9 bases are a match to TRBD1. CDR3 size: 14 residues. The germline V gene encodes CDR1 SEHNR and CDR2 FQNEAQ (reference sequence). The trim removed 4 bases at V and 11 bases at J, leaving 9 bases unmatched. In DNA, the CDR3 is TGTGCCAGCAGCTCAACGGACAGGGGTAGTAAGCAGTTCTTC. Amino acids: CASSSTDRGSKQFF.

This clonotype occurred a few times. The CDR3 DNA is TGTGCCAGCAGCTTAGACGGGGGTTTTTCCTACGAGCAGTACTTC. Encoded protein: CASSLDGGFSYEQYF. The chain links TRBV7-6 to TRBJ2-7; a possible D gene is TRBD2 (6 bases). Germline CDR1 reads SGHVS; CDR2 reads FNYEAQ. With 1 base removed from V and 1 base from J, the gap between germline ends came to 11 bases. The CDR3 loop spans 15 amino acids.

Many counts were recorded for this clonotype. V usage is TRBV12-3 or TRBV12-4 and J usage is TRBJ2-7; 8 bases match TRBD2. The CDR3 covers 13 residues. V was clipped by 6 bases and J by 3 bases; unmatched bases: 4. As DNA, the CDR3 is TGTGCCAGCAGCTCCGGGACTAGCTACGAGCAGTACTTC. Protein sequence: CASSSGTSYEQYF.

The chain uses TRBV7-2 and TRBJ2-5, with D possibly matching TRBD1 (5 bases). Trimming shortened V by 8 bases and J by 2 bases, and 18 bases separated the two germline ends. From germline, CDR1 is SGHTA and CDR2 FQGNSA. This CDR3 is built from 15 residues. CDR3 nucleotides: TGTGCCAGCTCACCCATGCAGGGCTTTCAAGAGACCCAGTACTTC. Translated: CASSPMQGFQETQYF.

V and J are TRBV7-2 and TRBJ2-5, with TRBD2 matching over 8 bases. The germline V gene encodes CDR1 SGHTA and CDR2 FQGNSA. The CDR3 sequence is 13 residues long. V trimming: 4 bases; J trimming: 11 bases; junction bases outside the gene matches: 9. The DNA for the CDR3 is TGTGCCAGCAGCTCCCCGGGGGGGAACCCGCAGTACTTC. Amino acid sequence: CASSSPGGNPQYF.

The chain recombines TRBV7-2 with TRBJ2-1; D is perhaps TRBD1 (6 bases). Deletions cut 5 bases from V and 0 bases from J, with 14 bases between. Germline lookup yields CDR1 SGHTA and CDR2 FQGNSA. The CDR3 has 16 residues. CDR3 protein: CASSRPGQISYNEQFF. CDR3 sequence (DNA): TGTGCCAGCAGCCGCCCCGGACAGATCTCCTACAATGAGCAGTTCTTC.

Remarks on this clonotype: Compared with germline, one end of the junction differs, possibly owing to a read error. CDR3 sequence reads: CACSQTEPDTQYF. The CDR3 DNA is TGTGCCTGCAGTCAAACCGAACCAGATACGCAGTATTTT. The rearrangement links TRBV6-2 or TRBV6-3 to TRBJ2-3; unclear D gene. The CDR3 consists of 13 residues. Germline V lookup: CDR1 MNHEY, CDR2 SVGEGT.

The CDR3 region is CSVEGDRRGGGFQETQYF. The CDR3 DNA reads TGCAGCGTTGAAGGGGATCGCAGGGGCGGGGGTTTCCAAGAGACCCAGTACTTC. V and J are TRBV29-1 and TRBJ2-5; TRBD2 might be the D (7 bases). Germline V CDR1 and CDR2: SQVTM, ANQGSEA. This CDR3 has 18 amino acids. V was cut by 1 base and J by 1 base, with 22 bases left in between.

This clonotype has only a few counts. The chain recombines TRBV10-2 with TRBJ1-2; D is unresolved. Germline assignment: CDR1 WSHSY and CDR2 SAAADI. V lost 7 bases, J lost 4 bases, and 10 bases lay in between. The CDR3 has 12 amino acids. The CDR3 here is CASMADFYGYTF. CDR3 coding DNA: TGCGCCAGCATGGCAGATTTCTATGGCTACACCTTC.

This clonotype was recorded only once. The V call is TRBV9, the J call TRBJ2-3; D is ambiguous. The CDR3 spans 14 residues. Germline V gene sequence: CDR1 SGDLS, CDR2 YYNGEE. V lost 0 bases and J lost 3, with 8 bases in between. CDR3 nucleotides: TGTGCCAGCAGCGTAGCCAAGGTGACAGATACGCAGTATTTT. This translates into CASSVAKVTDTQYF.

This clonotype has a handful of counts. The CDR3 protein is CASSYLPTNEKLFF. DNA for the CDR3: TGTGCCAGCAGTTACCTTCCAACTAATGAAAAACTGTTTTTT. The chain uses TRBV6-5 and TRBJ1-4; D is unresolved. Germline values: CDR1 MNHEY, CDR2 SVGAGI. Trimming shortened V by 2 bases and J by 0 bases, and 4 bases separated the two germline ends. The CDR3 loop spans 14 amino acids.

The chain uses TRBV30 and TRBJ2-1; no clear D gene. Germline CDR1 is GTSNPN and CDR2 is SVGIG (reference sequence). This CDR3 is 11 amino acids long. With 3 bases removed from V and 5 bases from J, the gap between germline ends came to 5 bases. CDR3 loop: CAWRYDNEQFF. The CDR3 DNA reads TGTGCCTGGAGGTATGACAATGAGCAGTTCTTC.

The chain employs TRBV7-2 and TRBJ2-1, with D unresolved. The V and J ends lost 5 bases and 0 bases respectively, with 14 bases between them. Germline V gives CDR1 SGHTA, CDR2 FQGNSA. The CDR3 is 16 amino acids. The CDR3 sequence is CASSPHGLGSYNEQFF. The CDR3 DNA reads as TGTGCCAGCAGCCCCCACGGTCTAGGCTCCTACAATGAGCAGTTCTTC.

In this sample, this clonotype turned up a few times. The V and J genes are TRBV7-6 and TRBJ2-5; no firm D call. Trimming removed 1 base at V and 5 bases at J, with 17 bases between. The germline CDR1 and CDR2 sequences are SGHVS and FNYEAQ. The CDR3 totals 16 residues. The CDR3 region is CASSLGSLLTGETQYF. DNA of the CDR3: TGTGCCAGCAGCTTAGGGTCGCTCCTTACTGGGGAGACCCAGTACTTC. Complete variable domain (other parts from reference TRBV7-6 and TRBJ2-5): GAGVSQSPRYKVTKRGQDVALRCDPISGHVSLYWYRQALGQGPEFLTYFNYEAQQDKSGLPNDRFSAERPEGSISTLTIQRTEQRDSAMYRCASSLGSLLTGETQYFGPGTRLLVL.

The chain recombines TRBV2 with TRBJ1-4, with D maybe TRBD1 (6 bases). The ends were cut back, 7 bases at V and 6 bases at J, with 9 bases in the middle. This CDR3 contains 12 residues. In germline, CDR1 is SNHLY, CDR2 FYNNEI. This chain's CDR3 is CASMTGDEKLFF. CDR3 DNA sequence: TGTGCCAGCATGACAGGCGATGAAAAACTGTTTTTT.

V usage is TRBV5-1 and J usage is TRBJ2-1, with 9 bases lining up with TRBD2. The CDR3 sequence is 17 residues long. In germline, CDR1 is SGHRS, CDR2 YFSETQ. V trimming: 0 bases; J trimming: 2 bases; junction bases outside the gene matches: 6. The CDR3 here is CASSLELAGDPYNEQFF. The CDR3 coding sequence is TGCGCCAGCAGCTTGGAGTTAGCGGGAGACCCCTACAATGAGCAGTTCTTC.

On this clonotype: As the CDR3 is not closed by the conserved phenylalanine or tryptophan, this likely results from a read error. CDR3 sequence reads: CASSLGGYYEQYY. In DNA, the CDR3 is TGCGCCAGCAGCCTAGGGGGGTACTACGAGCAGTACTAC. The V gene is TRBV5-1, the J gene TRBJ2-5; D tentatively reads TRBD1 or TRBD2 (6 bases each). TRBJ2-7 explains the end of the DNA better; the J call may be wrong. The CDR3 runs 13 residues. Germline CDR1 reads SGHRS; CDR2 reads YFSETQ.